These 24 T cell receptor beta chains originate from one sample sequenced in a study of a mutant IDH1 vaccine in newly diagnosed glioma. Their cognate antigens are unknown. Time point denoted: week 23, last vaccination. Alongside topical imiquimod, each dose of vaccine comprised 300 ug of mutant IDH1 20-mer peptide. Profiled with immunoSEQ multiplex PCR; TCRdb holds only in-frame clones, not every one. Found here are about 54,000 clones, more than 75% of them singletons; the top ten hold approximately 1.4%. Specimen: PBMCs, collected from a glioma patient whose treatment included an IDH1 peptide vaccine. These receptors came from a middle-aged man with glioma.

Points on this clone: At one end, the junction sequence differs from germline, possibly due to a read error. The chain joins TRBV7-7 to TRBJ2-1; 7 nucleotides align to TRBD2. CDR3 size: 14 residues. Germline lookup yields CDR1 SSHAT and CDR2 FNYEAQ (reference sequence). CDR3 DNA: TGTGCTAGCAGCTTCGGCGGGAGTGGAGGTGAGCAGTTCTTC. Translation: CASSFGGSGGEQFF.

The J gene is TRBJ2-4, the V gene TRBV28; tentatively, D is TRBD1 (5 bases). Trimming shortened V by 5 bases and J by 3 bases, and 8 bases separated the two germline ends. This CDR3 has 13 amino acids. Per the germline V gene, CDR1 is MDHEN and CDR2 is SYDVKM. The CDR3 DNA follows: TGTGCCAGCAGTCAGGGCCTCAAAAACATTCAGTACTTC. It specifies CASSQGLKNIQYF.

The rearrangement joins TRBV28 to TRBJ2-7, with 8 bases fitting TRBD2. CDR3 size: 14 residues. Germline V gives CDR1 MDHEN, CDR2 SYDVKM. V dropped 7 bases and J dropped 4; count of bases not matched to a gene: 9. The CDR3 here is CASINSGAIYEQYF. The CDR3 bases are TGTGCCAGCATCAATAGCGGGGCCATTTACGAGCAGTACTTC. The full variable domain, completed using reference TRBV28 and TRBJ2-7, is DVKVTQSSRYLVKRTGEKVFLECVQDMDHENMFWYRQDPGLGLRLIYFSYDVKMKEKGDIPEGYSVSREKKERFSLILESASTNQTSMYLCASINSGAIYEQYFGPGTRLTVT.

The chain links TRBV29-1 to TRBJ2-2, with TRBD1 matching over 10 bases. In germline, CDR1 is SQVTM, CDR2 ANQGSEA. The CDR3 sequence is 13 residues long. V dropped 7 bases and J dropped 5; count of bases not matched to a gene: 4. In nucleotides, the CDR3 is TGCAGCGGTGGACAGGGGGAGACCGGGGAGCTGTTTTTT. This gives the protein CSGGQGETGELFF.

This chain uses TRBV11-3 with TRBJ2-7, with 7 bases fitting TRBD1. Trimming took 3 bases from V and 2 from J; bases not matched to a gene: 1. The CDR3 is 13 residues long. The germline V gene has CDR1 SGHNT and CDR2 YENEEA. The CDR3 protein is CASSLGQTYEQYF. CDR3 sequence (DNA): TGTGCCAGCAGCTTGGGACAGACCTACGAGCAGTACTTC.

This clone appeared once. CDR3: CASSSRSLGRSTDTQYF. The CDR3 coding sequence is TGTGCCAGTAGCAGCAGGTCGTTGGGACGATCCACAGATACGCAGTATTTT. The V call is TRBV19, the J call TRBJ2-3; the D call may be TRBD1 or TRBD2 (5 bases each). Germline loops: CDR1 LNHDA, CDR2 SQIVND (reference sequence). Deletions cut 6 bases from V and 2 bases from J, with 21 bases between. CDR3 length: 17 amino acids.

The rearrangement links TRBV7-9 to TRBJ2-1; TRBD2 matches at 9 bases. The V gene's germline CDR1 is SEHNR and CDR2 FQNEAQ (reference sequence). The CDR3 loop spans 15 amino acids. V was clipped by 1 base and J by 6 bases; unmatched bases: 4. CDR3 amino acids: CASSLGQRGVNEQFF. In DNA, the CDR3 is TGTGCCAGCAGCTTAGGACAGCGGGGGGTCAATGAGCAGTTCTTC.

The CDR3 nucleotides read TGTGCCAGCAGTTACCTGGGGACACCCCATGGCGGCTACACCTTC. Residues: CASSYLGTPHGGYTF. The chain couples TRBV6-5 to TRBJ1-2; tentative D call: TRBD1 (6 bases). Germline lookup yields CDR1 MNHEY and CDR2 SVGAGI. The CDR3 covers 15 residues. V was cut by 2 bases and J by 8 bases, with 18 bases left in between.

The chain uses TRBV7-3 and TRBJ1-5; a possible D gene is TRBD1 (6 bases). V lost 5 bases, J lost 4 bases, and 9 bases lay in between. CDR1 SGHTA and CDR2 FQGTGA come from the germline V gene. The CDR3 has 13 residues. The CDR3 here is CASSRGPNQPQHF. CDR3 nucleotides: TGTGCCAGCAGCCGGGGGCCGAATCAGCCCCAGCATTTT.

The chain links TRBV5-4 to TRBJ2-5, with D perhaps assigned TRBD1 or TRBD2 (5 bases each). The CDR3 spans 15 residues. Germline V gene data show CDR1 as SGHNT and CDR2 as YYREEE (reference sequence). V was clipped by 4 bases and J by 5 bases, with 18 bases between them. The CDR3 reads CASSHDEGRRETQYF. The CDR3, as DNA: TGTGCCAGCAGCCATGATGAGGGGAGAAGGGAGACCCAGTACTTC.

This clone was detected only once. The J gene is TRBJ2-3, the V gene TRBV6-5, with TRBD2 as a possible D gene (5 bases). The CDR3 contains 13 residues. V lost 8 bases, J lost 9 bases, and 18 bases lay in between. Germline V gives CDR1 MNHEY, CDR2 SVGAGI. The CDR3 is CASFELGSETQYF. The CDR3 bases are TGTGCCAGCTTTGAACTAGGGAGCGAGACGCAGTATTTT.

Only one count was recorded for this clone. V and J are TRBV7-2 and TRBJ2-1; the D gene is possibly TRBD1 (6 bases). Germline V gives CDR1 SGHTA, CDR2 FQGNSA. V dropped 0 bases and J dropped 9 bases, with 9 bases sitting between them. The CDR3 sequence is 13 residues long. DNA for the CDR3: TGTGCCAGCAGCTTAGCCAGGGGAAGTGAGCAGTTCTTC. Encoded protein: CASSLARGSEQFF.

This clone was found once. This rearrangement joins TRBV7-2 to TRBJ1-2; 10 nucleotides agree with TRBD1. The V gene end was trimmed by 6 bases and the J gene end by 4 bases; junction bases not matched to a gene: 8. This CDR3 contains 15 residues. Germline-derived CDR1 and CDR2 are SGHTA and FQGNSA. CDR3 DNA sequence: TGTGCCAGCAGGCCGGGACAGGGGTTCGGCTATGGCTACACCTTC. It encodes CASRPGQGFGYGYTF.

The rearrangement uses TRBV6-5 and TRBJ1-1; D possibly corresponds to TRBD1 (6 bases). V lost 10 bases to trimming and J lost 5 bases, with 20 bases between them. Germline CDR1 and CDR2: MNHEY and SVGAGI. This CDR3 has 14 amino acids. CDR3 region: CATERGTPGTEAFF. The CDR3, as DNA: TGTGCCACCGAGAGGGGGACCCCGGGGACTGAAGCTTTCTTT.

Turning to this clone: This sample includes further DNA sequences coding for the same CDR3. This rearrangement joins TRBV7-9 to TRBJ1-4, with D possibly matching TRBD1 (5 bases). Germline CDR1 is SEHNR and CDR2 is FQNEAQ (reference sequence). This CDR3 comprises 14 residues. The ends were cut back, 0 bases at V and 8 bases at J, with 10 bases in the middle. As DNA, the CDR3 is TGTGCCAGCAGCTTAGCCAGGGCGGGAGAAAAACTGTTTTTT. This sequence encodes CASSLARAGEKLFF.

The gene calls are TRBV5-1 and TRBJ2-7, with 10 bases matching TRBD1. Unmatched junction bases numbered 3, after V lost 4 bases and J lost 5 bases. Per germline, CDR1 SGHRS and CDR2 YFSETQ. CDR3 length: 13 amino acids. The CDR3 protein is CASSQGQGDEQYF. CDR3 DNA: TGCGCCAGCAGCCAAGGACAGGGGGACGAGCAGTACTTC.

J is TRBJ2-1 and V is TRBV18; D unresolved. CDR3 length: 14 residues. Germline V gene lookup returns CDR1 KGHSH and CDR2 LQKENI. Trimming pared 0 bases from V and 6 bases from J, leaving 9 bases between. The CDR3: CASSPPTNRNEQFF. The CDR3, as DNA: TGTGCCAGCTCACCACCGACGAATCGCAATGAGCAGTTCTTC.

V gene TRBV15 combines with J gene TRBJ2-7; 8 bases map to TRBD2. V shed 1 base, J shed 3 bases, and the junction held 2 bases outside the gene matches. Germline lookup yields CDR1 LNHNV and CDR2 YYDKDF (reference sequence). CDR3 size: 14 residues. The CDR3 DNA sequence: TGTGCCACCAGCAGAGCCGGGACTAGCTACGAGCAGTACTTC. This sequence encodes CATSRAGTSYEQYF.

The rearrangement links TRBV6-1 to TRBJ2-4, with D hard to call. CDR1 is MNHNS, CDR2 SASEGT, per germline. This CDR3 region has 14 residues. With 7 bases removed from V and 4 bases from J, the gap between germline ends came to 14 bases. The chain's CDR3 is CASNTDALKNIQYF. CDR3 nucleotides: TGTGCCAGCAATACTGACGCCCTAAAAAACATTCAGTACTTC.

The chain links TRBV5-6 to TRBJ2-3; D is uncertain. The length of the CDR3 is 14 residues. V lost 4 bases, J lost 5 bases, and 14 bases lay in between. Germline V CDR1 and CDR2: SGHDT, YYEEEE. CDR3 sequence: CASSQTTGGDTQYF. For the CDR3, the DNA is TGTGCCAGCAGCCAAACCACTGGCGGAGATACGCAGTATTTT. Supplemented by reference TRBV5-6 and TRBJ2-3, the full variable domain reads DAGVTQSPTHLIKTRGQQVTLRCSPKSGHDTVSWYQQALGQGPQFIFQYYEEEERQRGNFPDRFSGHQFPNYSSELNVNALLLGDSALYLCASSQTTGGDTQYFGPGTRLTVL.

CDR3 DNA sequence: TGTGCCAGCAGCTCCTCGGACAGGGGCTATTTGAACACTGAAGCTTTCTTT. The encoded protein is CASSSSDRGYLNTEAFF. The rearrangement uses TRBV7-2 and TRBJ1-1, with 9 bases identical to TRBD1. The CDR3 loop spans 17 amino acids. The V gene's germline CDR1 is SGHTA and CDR2 FQGNSA. The junction had 9 bases not matched to a gene; V was cut back by 4 bases and J by 0 bases.

The V and J genes are TRBV27 and TRBJ2-7; 7 nucleotides match TRBD1. The CDR3 runs 13 residues. Germline assignment: CDR1 MNHEY and CDR2 SMNVEV (reference sequence). The V segment lost 2 bases and the J segment 3 bases; nucleotides outside the gene matches: 1. The CDR3 DNA follows: TGTGCCAGCAGTTTAAGACAGGGCTACGAGCAGTACTTC. Translated: CASSLRQGYEQYF.

This clone was seen once. The DNA of the CDR3 is TGTGCCAGCAGTTTGGACAGAACCACTGAAGCTTTCTTT. Protein product: CASSLDRTTEAFF. The V call is TRBV7-2, the J call TRBJ1-1; possible D gene TRBD1, 6 bases. The CDR3 is 13 amino acids. The germline V gene has CDR1 SGHTA and CDR2 FQGNSA. Trimming removed 6 bases at V and 4 bases at J, with 12 bases between.

This clone has a single count. This sequence joins TRBV25-1 and TRBJ1-1, with 7 bases that match TRBD1. Germline V CDR1 and CDR2: MGHDK, SYGVNS. CDR3 size: 14 residues. V shed 4 bases and J 1 base; nucleotides not matched to a gene: 3. The CDR3 nucleotides are TGTGCCAGCAGTGGATACAGGGGGAACACTGAAGCTTTCTTT. Amino acid sequence: CASSGYRGNTEAFF. Variable domain in full (rest from reference TRBV25-1 and TRBJ1-1): EADIYQTPRYLVIGTGKKITLECSQTMGHDKMYWYQQDPGMELHLIHYSYGVNSTEKGDLSSESTVSRIRTEHFPLTLESARPSHTSQYLCASSGYRGNTEAFFGQGTRLTVV.